This TCR beta chain is from a study of cytomegalovirus exposure and HLA in healthy donors. Looking at the study overall: Earlier results showed approximately 120 million unique TCR beta sequences derived from approximately 170 million T cells. The study's findings and limits: It was approximately 170 TCR beta chains that were listed as cytomegalovirus-associated. Excluded: some indistinguishable V segments such as TRBV6-2 and TRBV6-3.

Comment on this clone: The antigen remains unidentified.

Per the germline V gene, CDR1 is SEHNR and CDR2 is FQNEAQ (reference sequence). Trimming pared 7 bases from V and 1 base from J, leaving 14 bases between. This CDR3 has 15 amino acids. At the time of sampling, donors were nominally healthy, though unrecorded immune exposures were likely. The PCR employed 60 Vbeta primers together with 13 Jbeta primers. TCRdb keeps only in-frame clones here, not all; method: immunoSEQ multiplex PCR. This sample yields 150,000 to 200,000 clones, of which roughly 80% are seen a single time; about 1.3% belongs to the top ten. The gene calls are TRBV7-9 and TRBJ1-3; TRBD1 might be the D (5 bases). The source of this sequence is a woman aged 25 to 45 in good health and CMV-seronegative. The material sequenced was PBMCs. DNA of the CDR3: TGTGCCAGCACCCAATCAGGGACTTCTGGAAACACCATATATTTT. Its translation is CASTQSGTSGNTIYF.